This TCR beta chain was identified in a study of beta chain features in type 1 diabetes. Study-level findings and limits: The study found moderately but significantly shorter TCRB CDR3s in all four CD4+ subsets of Type 1 diabetes patients.

Investigators reverse transcribed all isolated RNA, so they sequenced expressed TCRB transcripts. Method: immunoSEQ multiplex PCR; TCRdb's copy keeps in-frame clones and lacks some. The sample consists of about 650,000 clones, around 12% of them appearing once. Blood was collected once per donor into heparin, averaging around 120 mL. Each population that was sorted was more than 95% pure. Concerning this clone: Its antigen is as yet unknown.

Germline V gene data show CDR1 as SGHAT and CDR2 as FQNNGV. V gave up 0 bases and J gave up 7 bases, with 7 bases separating them. There are 13 residues in the CDR3. The chain links TRBV11-2 to TRBJ2-1, with D unclear. Sequenced material: naive CD4+ T cells from blood. The clonotype comes from a man aged 25-45 years with type 1 diabetes. CDR3 protein: CASSLDLVNEQFF. The CDR3 region has the DNA TGTGCCAGCAGCTTAGATCTGGTAAATGAGCAGTTCTTC.